This T cell receptor beta chain was found in a study of CD8 T cells in ankylosing spondylitis (TCRdb year 2017). For context, the study as a whole: T cell receptor beta repertoires were profiled in healthy donors and ankylosing spondylitis patients so that disease-linked TCR variants could be found. The whole study cohort included roughly 110 healthy donors and 20 to 30 ankylosing spondylitis patients. Peripheral blood samples were taken, and synovial fluid was additionally collected from ankylosing spondylitis patients.

This clonotype was seen many times. Its antigen is unknown. No base quality values were provided; no much bigger clone lies one nucleotide off. Results the study describes overall, beyond this receptor: Blood from ankylosing spondylitis patients appeared to be characterized by a TCR beta motif made up of seven or eight highly homologous amino acid variants. The disease-linked clones were reported to be significantly enriched in matched synovial fluid samples from ankylosing spondylitis patients. Some TCR beta motif variants had previously been reported in synovial fluid and blood of reactive arthritis patients, which suggested common disease-initiation mechanisms. In peripheral blood, the disease-linked clones were found at relatively low frequencies and had a CD8+ phenotype.

TCRdb lists the instrument as Illumina HiSeq 2500. TCR beta libraries were prepared by quantitative 5'-RACE with molecular barcodes. Turning to the authors' computational methods: A new computational method based on a probabilistic model of VDJ rearrangement was used to identify disease-linked TCR variants. TCRdb trimmed the raw reads at Q25, called clones with MiXCR and kept productive beta chains. Every distinct CDR3 protein forms one entry, paired with its most common genes and DNA. These V and J calls are TCRdb output, not the study's own analysis. For this sample the table gives around 130,000 distinct CDR3 sequences, of which over 7% were detected only once. The biggest ten clones account for approximately 3.4% of the sample. From a lookup of the germline V gene, CDR1 and CDR2 are SGHTA and FQGNSA. Measured from the cysteine to the phenylalanine, the CDR3 is 16 residues long. Just the 48-base CDR3 DNA is kept, in frame starting at base 1. Trimming takes 5 bases from V and 0 bases from J, and the germline ends sit 15 bases apart.

This clonotype was sampled from a male donor with ankylosing spondylitis or in good health (not recorded which). The V gene is TRBV7-2 and the J gene is TRBJ2-3; the D gene assignment is ambiguous. Sequenced input: blood, either unsorted or a sorted T cell fraction (not recorded which). The CDR3 is CASSRRPATSTDTQYF. Read as DNA, the sequence is TGTGCCAGCAGCCGGCGGCCAGCGACTAGCACAGATACGCAGTATTTT.